There are a few counts of the clone carrying this T cell receptor (beta chain). Its matching antigen is unknown. The ends lost 3 bases at V and 2 bases at J; junction bases unmatched: 11. Germline V gene sequence: CDR1 SEHNR, CDR2 FQNEAQ (reference sequence). The CDR3 has 17 amino acids. The data originate from a study of T cells after yellow fever vaccination. One entry per CDR3 protein, called by TCRdb with MiXCR from the 5' RACE reads. Of 300,000 or so distinct CDR3 sequences in the sample, 3.5% to 4.5% were seen once. Study findings and constraints: The study found a weaker secondary response that peaked faster, day 5 versus 15.

The specimen comprised PBMCs, sampled 5 days after the yellow fever booster vaccination. The V gene is TRBV7-9, the J gene TRBJ2-3, with 7 bases fitting TRBD1. The TCR was taken from a man aged 18 to 29 who received the YFV17D yellow fever vaccine. CDR3 DNA sequence: TGTGCCAGCAGCTTTTTGGGTGGTGGGACAGACACAGATACGCAGTATTTT. Translated: CASSFLGGGTDTDTQYF.